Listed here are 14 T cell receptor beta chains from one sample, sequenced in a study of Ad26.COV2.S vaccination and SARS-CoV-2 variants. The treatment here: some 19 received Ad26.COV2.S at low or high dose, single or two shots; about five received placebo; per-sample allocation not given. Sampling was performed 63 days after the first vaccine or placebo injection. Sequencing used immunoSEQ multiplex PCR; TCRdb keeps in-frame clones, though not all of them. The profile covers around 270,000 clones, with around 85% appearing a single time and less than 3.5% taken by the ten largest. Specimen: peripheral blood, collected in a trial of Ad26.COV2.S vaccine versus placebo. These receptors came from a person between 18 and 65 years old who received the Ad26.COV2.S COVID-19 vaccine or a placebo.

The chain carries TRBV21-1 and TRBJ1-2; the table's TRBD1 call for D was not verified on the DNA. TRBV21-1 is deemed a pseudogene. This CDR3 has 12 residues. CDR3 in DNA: TGTGCTAGCGGGCAGGGGGCGCGTGGCTACACCTTC. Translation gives CASGQGARGYTF.

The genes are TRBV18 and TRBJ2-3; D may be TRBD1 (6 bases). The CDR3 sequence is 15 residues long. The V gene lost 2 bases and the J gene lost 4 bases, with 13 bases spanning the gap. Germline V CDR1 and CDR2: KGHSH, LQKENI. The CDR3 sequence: CASSPKGDLADTQYF. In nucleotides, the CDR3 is TGTGCCAGCTCACCAAAGGGGGATCTGGCAGATACGCAGTATTTT.

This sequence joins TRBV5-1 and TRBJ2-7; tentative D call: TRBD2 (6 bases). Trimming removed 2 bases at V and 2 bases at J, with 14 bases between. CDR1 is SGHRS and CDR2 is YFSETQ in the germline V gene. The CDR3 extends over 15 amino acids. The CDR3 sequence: CASSFGLADTYEQYV. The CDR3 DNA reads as TGCGCCAGCAGCTTCGGATTAGCGGATACCTACGAGCAGTACGTC.

The CDR3 DNA is TGTGCCAGCAGCTTTGGCGGTAGCTCCTACGAGCAGTACGTC. Translation: CASSFGGSSYEQYV. The chain uses TRBV5-4 and TRBJ2-7; D uncertain. The V gene's germline CDR1 is SGHNT and CDR2 YYREEE (reference sequence). This CDR3 has 14 residues. V lost 2 bases, J lost 0 bases, and 9 bases lay in between.

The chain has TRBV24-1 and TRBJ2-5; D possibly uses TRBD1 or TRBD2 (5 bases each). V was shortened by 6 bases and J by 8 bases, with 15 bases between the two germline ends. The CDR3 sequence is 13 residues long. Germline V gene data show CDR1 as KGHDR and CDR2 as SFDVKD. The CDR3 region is CATSTRGRRTQYF. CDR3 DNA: TGTGCCACCAGTACAAGGGGACGGAGAACCCAGTACTTC.

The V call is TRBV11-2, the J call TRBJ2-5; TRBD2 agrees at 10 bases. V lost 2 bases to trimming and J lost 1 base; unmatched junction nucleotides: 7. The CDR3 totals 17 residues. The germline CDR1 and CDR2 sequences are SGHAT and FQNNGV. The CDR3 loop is CASSLLGTSGTQETQYF. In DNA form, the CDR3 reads TGTGCCAGCAGCTTACTAGGTACTAGCGGGACCCAAGAGACCCAGTACTTC.

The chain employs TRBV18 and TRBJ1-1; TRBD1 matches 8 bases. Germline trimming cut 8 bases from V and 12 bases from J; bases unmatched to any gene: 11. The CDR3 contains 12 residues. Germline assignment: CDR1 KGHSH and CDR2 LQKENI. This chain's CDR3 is CASHKQGGITFF. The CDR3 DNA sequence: TGTGCCAGCCATAAACAGGGGGGAATTACTTTCTTT.

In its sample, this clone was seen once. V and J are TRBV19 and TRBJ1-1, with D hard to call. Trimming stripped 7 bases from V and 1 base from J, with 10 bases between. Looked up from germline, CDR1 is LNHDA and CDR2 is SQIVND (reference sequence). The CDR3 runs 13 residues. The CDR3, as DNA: TGTGCCAGTATCGACCCCCCGAACACTGAAGCTTTCTTT. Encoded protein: CASIDPPNTEAFF. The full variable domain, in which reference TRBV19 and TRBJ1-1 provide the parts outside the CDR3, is DGGITQSPKYLFRKEGQNVTLSCEQNLNHDAMYWYRQDPGQGLRLIYYSQIVNDFQKGDIAEGYSVSREKKESFPLTVTSAQKNPTAFYLCASIDPPNTEAFFGQGTRLTVV.

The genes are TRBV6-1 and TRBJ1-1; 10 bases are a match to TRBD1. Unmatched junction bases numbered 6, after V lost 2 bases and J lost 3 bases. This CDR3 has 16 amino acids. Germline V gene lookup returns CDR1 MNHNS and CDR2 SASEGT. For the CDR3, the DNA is TGTGCCAGCAGTGAATGGGACAGGGGCGCCTACACTGAAGCTTTCTTT. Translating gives CASSEWDRGAYTEAFF.

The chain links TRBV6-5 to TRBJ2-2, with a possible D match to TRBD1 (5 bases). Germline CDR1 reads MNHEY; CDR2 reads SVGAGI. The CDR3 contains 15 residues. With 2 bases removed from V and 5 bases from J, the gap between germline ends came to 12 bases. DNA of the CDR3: TGTGCCAGCAGTTACGGCAGGGTAGGGACCGGGGAGCTGTTTTTT. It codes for CASSYGRVGTGELFF.

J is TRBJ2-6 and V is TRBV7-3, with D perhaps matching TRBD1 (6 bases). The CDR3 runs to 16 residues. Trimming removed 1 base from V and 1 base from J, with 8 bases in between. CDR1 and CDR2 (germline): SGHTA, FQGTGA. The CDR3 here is CASSLNRGSGANVLTF. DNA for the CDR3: TGTGCCAGCAGCTTAAATAGGGGGTCTGGGGCCAACGTCCTGACTTTC. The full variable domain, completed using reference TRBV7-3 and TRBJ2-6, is GAGVSQTPSNKVTEKGKYVELRCDPISGHTALYWYRQSLGQGPEFLIYFQGTGAADDSGLPNDRFFAVRPEGSVSTLKIQRTERGDSAVYLCASSLNRGSGANVLTFGAGSRLTVL.

CDR3 loop: CASNPGTGNQPQHF. The CDR3, as DNA: TGTGCCAGCAATCCGGGGACCGGCAATCAGCCCCAGCATTTT. The chain has TRBV2 and TRBJ1-5; D may be TRBD1 (5 bases). Germline CDR1 and CDR2: SNHLY and FYNNEI. The CDR3 extends over 14 amino acids. V lost 7 bases and J lost 2, with 12 bases in between. Variable domain in full (rest from reference TRBV2 and TRBJ1-5): EPEVTQTPSHQVTQMGQEVILRCVPISNHLYFYWYRQILGQKVEFLVSFYNNEISEKSEIFDDQFSVERPDGSNFTLKIRSTKLEDSAMYFCASNPGTGNQPQHFGDGTRLSIL.

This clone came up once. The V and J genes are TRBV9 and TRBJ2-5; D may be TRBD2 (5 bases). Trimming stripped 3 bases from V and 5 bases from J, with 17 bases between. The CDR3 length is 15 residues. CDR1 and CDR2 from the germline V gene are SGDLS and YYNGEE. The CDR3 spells CASSASDLAGETQYF. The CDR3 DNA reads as TGTGCCAGCAGCGCCTCGGACTTAGCAGGCGAGACCCAGTACTTC.

The CDR3 coding sequence is TGTGCCAGCGCCACTGGGACGGGGAATTCACCCCTCCACTTT. It encodes CASATGTGNSPLHF. The rearrangement joins TRBV19 to TRBJ1-6, with a weak D call TRBD1 (5 bases). Germline lookup yields CDR1 LNHDA and CDR2 SQIVND (reference sequence). This CDR3 contains 14 residues. V was pared by 9 bases and J by 7 bases, with 16 bases between.